These 21 T cell receptor beta chains came from one sample sequenced in a study of control samples from healthy donors and cancer patients. Clones were read by immunoSEQ multiplex PCR, and TCRdb kept only the in-frame ones, dropping some. Of fewer than 90,000 clones in the sample, roughly 94% were seen once. Sequences were obtained from blood. Receptor source: a woman aged 40-49 years in good health.

The chain combines TRBV5-4 with TRBJ2-2; D is ambiguous. Germline loops: CDR1 SGHNT, CDR2 YYREEE (reference sequence). The ends were cut back, 1 base at V and 5 bases at J, with 6 bases in the middle. The CDR3 has 13 amino acids. CDR3 nucleotide sequence: TGTGCCAGCAGCTTGATAGGGACCGGGGAGCTGTTTTTT. Amino acid sequence: CASSLIGTGELFF.

The CDR3 protein is CSALSGGGGNQPQHF. In DNA, the CDR3 is TGCAGCGCCCTGAGCGGGGGAGGGGGGAATCAGCCCCAGCATTTT. The rearrangement uses TRBV29-1 and TRBJ1-5; D is possibly TRBD1 (6 bases). V was shortened by 7 bases and J by 4 bases, with 20 bases between the two germline ends. The V gene's germline CDR1 is SQVTM and CDR2 ANQGSEA. The CDR3 has 15 amino acids.

CDR3 residues: CASSERLQETQYF. The CDR3 DNA follows: TGTGCCAGCAGTGAAAGGTTACAAGAGACCCAGTACTTC. The V gene is TRBV2, the J gene TRBJ2-5; D gene uncertain. Germline CDR1 is SNHLY and CDR2 is FYNNEI. The V and J ends lost 2 bases and 2 bases respectively, with 6 bases between them. The CDR3 spans 13 residues. Based on the CDR3 plus reference TRBV2 and TRBJ2-5, the full variable domain is EPEVTQTPSHQVTQMGQEVILRCVPISNHLYFYWYRQILGQKVEFLVSFYNNEISEKSEIFDDQFSVERPDGSNFTLKIRSTKLEDSAMYFCASSERLQETQYFGPGTRLLVL.

This clone was seen a handful of times. The chain joins TRBV6-5 to TRBJ2-6; 10 bases match TRBD1. From germline, CDR1 is MNHEY and CDR2 SVGAGI. V lost 4 bases, J lost 1 base, and 1 base stayed unmatched. The CDR3 covers 16 residues. The CDR3 spells CASSWDRGSGANVLTF. In DNA, the CDR3 is TGTGCCAGCAGTTGGGACAGGGGTTCTGGGGCCAACGTCCTGACTTTC.

The chain carries TRBV28 and TRBJ2-1, with a tentative D call TRBD1 (6 bases). This CDR3 has 14 residues. The germline V and J ends were trimmed by 11 bases and 3 bases, with 17 bases remaining between them. Germline CDR1 is MDHEN and CDR2 is SYDVKM. The CDR3 protein is CACSGVVGYNEQFF. The CDR3, as DNA: TGTGCCTGTTCAGGGGTTGTTGGCTACAATGAGCAGTTCTTC.

This sequence joins TRBV5-1 and TRBJ2-2, with D perhaps TRBD1 or TRBD2 (5 bases each). The germline V gene encodes CDR1 SGHRS and CDR2 YFSETQ. The CDR3 runs 16 residues. Trimming removed 5 bases from V and 3 bases from J, with 17 bases in between. CDR3 DNA: TGCGCCAGCAGGCCGTTATGGGGGACGGACACCGGGGAGCTGTTTTTT. Translating gives CASRPLWGTDTGELFF.

This chain links TRBV6-5 with TRBJ2-7; a possible D gene is TRBD1 (6 bases). This CDR3 has 14 residues. Trimming cost V 0 bases and J 4 bases, with 10 bases left between them. Looked up from germline, CDR1 is MNHEY and CDR2 is SVGAGI. The CDR3 here is CASSYSAGEYEQYF. Written as DNA, the CDR3 is TGTGCCAGCAGTTACTCAGCAGGGGAGTACGAGCAGTACTTC.

This clone was observed a single time. The V call is TRBV3-1 (or the pseudogene TRBV3-2), the J call TRBJ2-3, with a weak D call TRBD1 (6 bases). The CDR3 is 15 amino acids. Germline loops: CDR1 LGHDT, CDR2 YNNKEL (reference sequence). With 4 bases removed from V and 2 bases from J, the gap between germline ends came to 13 bases. The CDR3 is CASSPPDSFTDTQYF. In DNA form, the CDR3 reads TGTGCCAGCAGCCCACCGGACAGTTTCACAGATACGCAGTATTTT.

V and J are TRBV27 and TRBJ2-7; TRBD1 is a possible D gene (5 bases). CDR1 and CDR2 (germline): MNHEY, SMNVEV (reference sequence). V was cut by 3 bases and J by 3 bases, with 15 bases left in between. This CDR3 is 15 amino acids long. The CDR3 nucleotides are TGTGCCAGCAGTTTCCGGCGTCAGGGTTACTACGAGCAGTACTTC. Translating gives CASSFRRQGYYEQYF.

The rearrangement uses TRBV19 and TRBJ1-6, with 7 positions matching TRBD1. Germline CDR1 reads LNHDA; CDR2 reads SQIVND (reference sequence). V lost 7 bases and J lost 0; bases outside the gene matches: 12. The CDR3 loop spans 18 amino acids. The CDR3: CASTRDSTSSSYNSPLHF. The CDR3 DNA follows: TGTGCCAGTACCCGGGACAGCACGTCAAGCTCCTATAATTCACCCCTCCACTTT.

The chain carries TRBV27 and TRBJ2-1; weak D call: TRBD2 (5 bases). This CDR3 contains 12 residues. Germline V lookup: CDR1 MNHEY, CDR2 SMNVEV (reference sequence). Trimming took 9 bases from V and 1 from J, leaving 7 bases between them. This CDR3 is CASGGSYNEQFF. The CDR3 region has the DNA TGTGCCAGTGGAGGTTCCTACAATGAGCAGTTCTTC.

The rearrangement joins TRBV24-1 to TRBJ2-3; D is perhaps TRBD2 (6 bases). V lost 6 bases to trimming and J lost 3 bases, with 15 bases between them. Germline V CDR1 and CDR2: KGHDR, SFDVKD. The CDR3 contains 15 residues. The CDR3 sequence is CATSRGWEVTDTQYF. The CDR3 DNA sequence: TGTGCCACCAGTCGAGGGTGGGAGGTGACAGATACGCAGTATTTT.

The chain recombines TRBV6-5 with TRBJ2-3; D is ambiguous. Germline CDR1 is MNHEY and CDR2 is SVGAGI. V was clipped by 0 bases and J by 0 bases, with 7 bases between them. CDR3 length: 15 residues. The CDR3 region is CASSYSMGSTDTQYF. The CDR3 nucleotides read TGTGCCAGCAGTTACTCGATGGGTAGCACAGATACGCAGTATTTT.

The CDR3 sequence: CASSGQGNSPLHF. The CDR3, as DNA: TGTGCCAGCAGCGGCCAGGGGAATTCACCCCTCCACTTT. This rearrangement joins TRBV9 to TRBJ1-6; possibly TRBD1 for D (6 bases). Germline V gene lookup returns CDR1 SGDLS and CDR2 YYNGEE. With 3 bases removed from V and 7 bases from J, the gap between germline ends came to 8 bases. The CDR3 is 13 amino acids.

This clone was counted once. The V gene is TRBV14, the J gene TRBJ1-2; D may be TRBD1 (5 bases). The CDR3 has 15 amino acids. The V gene lost 4 bases and the J gene lost 3 bases, with 15 bases spanning the gap. Germline values: CDR1 SGHDN, CDR2 FVKESK. The CDR3 DNA sequence: TGTGCCAGCAGCCCCCGGACAAGGCCGGACTATGGCTACACCTTC. Protein sequence: CASSPRTRPDYGYTF.

V usage is TRBV9 and J usage is TRBJ2-5, with TRBD2 matching over 10 bases. Germline V CDR1 and CDR2: SGDLS, YYNGEE. The J segment lost 5 bases and the V segment lost 2 bases, leaving 9 bases of the junction unmatched. This CDR3 is built from 16 residues. The CDR3 DNA reads as TGTGCCAGCAGCGTCCATGTAGCGGGGGGCTTGGAGACCCAGTACTTC. This gives the protein CASSVHVAGGLETQYF. Full variable domain (remainder filled in from reference TRBV9 and TRBJ2-5): DSGVTQTPKHLITATGQRVTLRCSPRSGDLSVYWYQQSLDQGLQFLIQYYNGEERAKGNILERFSAQQFPDLHSELNLSSLELGDSALYFCASSVHVAGGLETQYFGPGTRLLVL.

The J gene is TRBJ2-1, the V gene TRBV19; D might be TRBD1 or TRBD2, each matching 5 bases. The CDR3 consists of 13 residues. With 4 bases removed from V and 5 bases from J, the gap between germline ends came to 9 bases. Germline V CDR1 and CDR2: LNHDA, SQIVND (reference sequence). CDR3 protein: CASSRGLHNEQFF. CDR3 in DNA: TGTGCCAGTAGTAGGGGGTTACACAATGAGCAGTTCTTC.

The rearrangement links TRBV5-1 to TRBJ2-5, with D unclear. V lost 7 bases, J lost 6 bases, and 10 bases lay in between. Germline V CDR1 and CDR2: SGHRS, YFSETQ. The CDR3 spans 11 residues. CDR3 sequence (DNA): TGCGCCAGCTCGGAAGGGAAGACCCAGTACTTC. Protein sequence: CASSEGKTQYF.

The chain uses TRBV11-2 and TRBJ2-6; possibly TRBD1 for D (5 bases). The germline CDR1 and CDR2 sequences are SGHAT and FQNNGV. The CDR3 is 16 amino acids. V was shortened by 2 bases and J by 4 bases, with 12 bases between the two germline ends. The CDR3 is CASSLLKGAGANVLTF. The CDR3, as DNA: TGTGCCAGCAGCTTATTGAAAGGGGCCGGGGCCAACGTCCTGACTTTC.

On this clone itself: This same CDR3 is encoded by further DNA sequences in the sample. The V call is TRBV7-6, the J call TRBJ2-5; TRBD2 is a possible D gene (6 bases). V was trimmed by 4 bases and J by 2 bases, leaving 11 bases between them. The CDR3 is 14 amino acids. CDR1 SGHVS and CDR2 FNYEAQ come from the germline V gene. The CDR3 protein is CASSSGGSQETQYF. As DNA, the CDR3 is TGTGCCAGCAGCTCCGGAGGGTCTCAAGAGACCCAGTACTTC. The full variable domain, its missing parts supplied by reference TRBV7-6 and TRBJ2-5, is GAGVSQSPRYKVTKRGQDVALRCDPISGHVSLYWYRQALGQGPEFLTYFNYEAQQDKSGLPNDRFSAERPEGSISTLTIQRTEQRDSAMYRCASSSGGSQETQYFGPGTRLLVL.

The chain combines TRBV4-1 with TRBJ2-7; TRBD1 agrees at 10 bases. Germline values: CDR1 MGHRA, CDR2 YSYEKL. With 8 bases clipped from V and 7 bases from J, the junction kept 11 bases outside the gene matches. This CDR3 has 14 residues. CDR3 nucleotides: TGCGCCAGCGGCGGGACAGGGGTCCCCCTGGAGCAGTACTTC. Translating gives CASGGTGVPLEQYF.